Below, 17 T cell receptor beta chains from the same sample are listed, as sequenced in a study of radiotherapy plus CTLA-4 blockade in lung cancer. Only in-frame clones appear in the TCRdb table, and some are missing; sequencing was by immunoSEQ multiplex PCR. The table includes around 91,000 clones, around 88% detected once. This material consisted of peripheral blood, taken from a patient treated with radiotherapy plus ipilimumab. These receptors originate from a human donor with non-small cell lung cancer that progressed on radiotherapy plus ipilimumab.

V usage is TRBV10-3 and J usage is TRBJ1-2, with 7 bases matching TRBD1. This CDR3 has 14 residues. J was trimmed by 4 bases and V by 8 bases; bases with no gene match: 10. Germline V gives CDR1 ENHRY, CDR2 SYGVKD. CDR3 bases: TGTGCCATCTCCCGGGACAGCCCATTCTATGGCTACACCTTC. Its translation is CAISRDSPFYGYTF.

The chain uses TRBV5-1 and TRBJ2-7; D is uncertain. V gave up 4 bases and J gave up 0 bases, with 14 bases separating them. The CDR3 contains 15 residues. Germline CDR1 and CDR2: SGHRS and YFSETQ. Written as DNA, the CDR3 is TGCGCCAGCAGCCGCTCGGCGGCTAGCTCCTACGAGCAGTACTTC. Its protein is CASSRSAASSYEQYF.

V gene TRBV9 combines with J gene TRBJ2-7; D gene unclear. Germline CDR1 is SGDLS and CDR2 is YYNGEE. Trimming shortened V by 2 bases and J by 3 bases, and 9 bases separated the two germline ends. The CDR3 sequence is 13 residues long. This CDR3 is CASSVANNYEQYF. The DNA for the CDR3 is TGTGCCAGCAGCGTGGCGAATAACTACGAGCAGTACTTC.

This chain links TRBV5-4 with TRBJ2-1; 12 nucleotides agree with TRBD2. The CDR3 totals 14 residues. Losses at the gene ends were 4 bases for V and 4 bases for J; bases not matched to a gene: 0. Germline lookup yields CDR1 SGHNT and CDR2 YYREEE (reference sequence). This CDR3 reads CASSGLAGYNEQFF. CDR3 sequence (DNA): TGTGCCAGCAGCGGACTAGCGGGGTACAATGAGCAGTTCTTC.

The J gene is TRBJ2-7, the V gene TRBV5-1; D is unresolved. Trimming pared 6 bases from V and 4 bases from J, leaving 14 bases between. This CDR3 region has 13 residues. Germline V gene lookup returns CDR1 SGHRS and CDR2 YFSETQ. The CDR3 DNA reads TGCGCCAGCACCCTGGCGGAGTCATACGAGCAGTACTTC. Translation gives CASTLAESYEQYF.

This sequence joins TRBV7-2 and TRBJ2-7; TRBD2 might be the D (6 bases). The length of the CDR3 is 15 residues. Looked up from germline, CDR1 is SGHTA and CDR2 is FQGNSA. V was cut by 5 bases and J by 2 bases, with 16 bases left in between. Here the CDR3 reads CASSPTSMDAYEQYF. DNA of the CDR3: TGTGCCAGCAGCCCGACTAGTATGGACGCCTACGAGCAGTACTTC.

The rearrangement joins TRBV9 to TRBJ2-1; 8 bases align to TRBD2. This CDR3 spans 15 amino acids. V was pared by 4 bases and J by 7 bases, with 10 bases of the junction left unmatched. Germline V CDR1 and CDR2: SGDLS, YYNGEE. The DNA for the CDR3 is TGTGCCAGCAGCTTTCCCCTTGGCGGGAGGAATGAGCAGTTCTTC. This codes for CASSFPLGGRNEQFF.

This CDR3 is CASSLDSGSYNEQFF. In DNA form, the CDR3 reads TGTGCCAGCAGCTTAGATTCTGGGTCCTACAATGAGCAGTTCTTC. V usage is TRBV11-3 and J usage is TRBJ2-1; D remains unclear. This CDR3 spans 15 amino acids. Trimming removed 0 bases at V and 1 base at J, with 7 bases between. Germline CDR1 SGHNT, CDR2 YENEEA. Filled out from reference TRBV11-3 and TRBJ2-1, the complete variable domain reads EAGVVQSPRYKIIEKKQPVAFWCNPISGHNTLYWYLQNLGQGPELLIRYENEEAVDDSQLPKDRFSAERLKGVDSTLKIQPAELGDSAVYLCASSLDSGSYNEQFFGPGTRLTVL.

The gene calls are TRBV19 and TRBJ2-3; 11 bases are a match to TRBD2. This CDR3 contains 16 residues. Germline V gene data show CDR1 as LNHDA and CDR2 as SQIVND (reference sequence). V gave up 7 bases and J gave up 0 bases; unmatched junction bases: 6. The CDR3 bases are TGTGCCAGTAAAAGCAGACTAGCGGGGAGCACAGATACGCAGTATTTT. It translates to CASKSRLAGSTDTQYF.

The genes are TRBV5-5 and TRBJ1-1, with unresolved D. Germline CDR1 and CDR2: SGHKS and YYEKEE (reference sequence). The CDR3 has 15 amino acids. V gave up 3 bases and J gave up 7 bases, with 19 bases separating them. CDR3 nucleotide sequence: TGTGCCAGCAGCTCTCTCGATAAGACGCTCGGTGAAGCTTTCTTT. It encodes CASSSLDKTLGEAFF.

CDR3 region: CASSTERTVLTGELFF. DNA of the CDR3: TGTGCCAGTAGTACAGAAAGGACAGTACTCACCGGGGAGCTGTTTTTT. The chain combines TRBV19 with TRBJ2-2; a possible D gene is TRBD1 (6 bases). V was trimmed by 4 bases and J by 4 bases, leaving 16 bases between them. CDR3 size: 16 residues. Germline values: CDR1 LNHDA, CDR2 SQIVND (reference sequence).

The chain is built from TRBV2 and TRBJ1-2; 8 bases are shared with TRBD1. The CDR3 loop spans 16 amino acids. Germline V gene data show CDR1 as SNHLY and CDR2 as FYNNEI. V shed 6 bases and J 2 bases; nucleotides not matched to a gene: 11. The CDR3 loop reads CASSPDRGGTNYGYTF. The CDR3 bases are TGTGCCAGCAGCCCTGACAGGGGAGGTACGAACTATGGCTACACCTTC.

The chain links TRBV7-2 to TRBJ1-1; D is unclear. Per the germline V gene, CDR1 is SGHTA and CDR2 is FQGNSA. The CDR3 covers 13 residues. V was trimmed by 3 bases and J by 5 bases, leaving 10 bases between them. The CDR3 bases are TGTGCCAGCAGCTTGACGCGTCAGACTGAAGCTTTCTTT. It codes for CASSLTRQTEAFF. The full variable domain, rest sourced from reference TRBV7-2 and TRBJ1-1, is GAGVSQSPSNKVTEKGKDVELRCDPISGHTALYWYRQSLGQGLEFLIYFQGNSAPDKSGLPSDRFSAERTGGSVSTLTIQRTQQEDSAVYLCASSLTRQTEAFFGQGTRLTVV.

The V call is TRBV5-8, the J call TRBJ1-2, with D hard to call. The CDR3 consists of 10 residues. Germline CDR1 is SGHTS and CDR2 is YDEGEE. V lost 0 bases and J lost 8, with 2 bases in between. CDR3 protein: CASSLGGYTF. CDR3 in DNA: TGTGCCAGCAGCTTGGGGGGCTACACCTTC. Using reference TRBV5-8 and TRBJ1-2 for the parts outside the CDR3, the full variable domain is EAGVTQSPTHLIKTRGQQATLRCSPISGHTSVYWYQQALGLGLQFLLWYDEGEERNRGNFPPRFSGRQFPNYSSELNVNALELEDSALYLCASSLGGYTFGSGTRLTVV.

The CDR3 is CATFGSSDYGYTF. The CDR3 nucleotides are TGTGCCACCTTCGGCTCGTCGGACTATGGCTACACCTTC. The chain employs TRBV6-1 and TRBJ1-2; D gene unclear. CDR1 is MNHNS, CDR2 SASEGT, per germline. CDR3 length equals 13 residues. V was cut by 10 bases and J by 3 bases, with 15 bases left in between.

The chain links TRBV7-9 to TRBJ2-3, with 7 bases aligning to TRBD2. Trimming cost V 2 bases and J 4 bases; bases outside gene matches: 15. CDR3 size: 18 residues. Germline-derived CDR1 and CDR2 are SEHNR and FQNEAQ (reference sequence). For the CDR3, the DNA is TGTGCCAGCAGCTTAATCGGTCGGCGGGAGCCCGGGGCAGATACGCAGTATTTT. It specifies CASSLIGRREPGADTQYF.

The chain couples TRBV5-5 to TRBJ2-2; 9 nucleotides match TRBD1. Trimming at V came to 2 bases and at J to 6 bases, leaving 14 bases not matched to a gene. The CDR3 extends over 18 amino acids. The germline V gene encodes CDR1 SGHKS and CDR2 YYEKEE (reference sequence). The CDR3 nucleotides read TGTGCCAGCAGCTTCCTTTTCCGGGACAGGGTTGTCGCCGGGGAGCTGTTTTTT. Translating it yields CASSFLFRDRVVAGELFF.